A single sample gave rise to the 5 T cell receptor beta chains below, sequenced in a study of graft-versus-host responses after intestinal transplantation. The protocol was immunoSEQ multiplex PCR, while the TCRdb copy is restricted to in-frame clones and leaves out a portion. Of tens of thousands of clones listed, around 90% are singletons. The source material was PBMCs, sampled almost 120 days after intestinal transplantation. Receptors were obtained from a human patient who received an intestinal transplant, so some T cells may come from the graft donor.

CDR3 DNA sequence: TGTGCCAGCAGCTGGGACAGGGGAGGCACAGATACGCAGTATTTT. Protein product: CASSWDRGGTDTQYF. The V and J genes are TRBV28 and TRBJ2-3; TRBD1 aligns across 10 bases. V lost 6 bases and J lost 1; bases outside the gene matches: 4. This CDR3 is 15 amino acids long. CDR1 is MDHEN and CDR2 is SYDVKM in the germline V gene.

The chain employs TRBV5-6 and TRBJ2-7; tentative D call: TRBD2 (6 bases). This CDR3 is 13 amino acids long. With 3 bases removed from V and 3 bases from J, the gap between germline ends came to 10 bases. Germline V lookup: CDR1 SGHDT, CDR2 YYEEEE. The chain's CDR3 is CASSSGGIYEQYF. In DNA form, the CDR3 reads TGTGCCAGCAGCTCTGGGGGGATCTACGAGCAGTACTTC.

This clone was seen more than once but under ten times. Here the CDR3 DNA reads TGCGCCAGCAGCCAATTAATCCTAAGTCTAGGACAGGGCGTCGAGCAGTACTTC. Translating gives CASSQLILSLGQGVEQYF. The chain couples TRBV4-1 to TRBJ2-7; 8 nucleotides align to TRBD1. This CDR3 region has 18 residues. V shed 2 bases and J 6 bases; nucleotides not matched to a gene: 18. Germline loops: CDR1 MGHRA, CDR2 YSYEKL.

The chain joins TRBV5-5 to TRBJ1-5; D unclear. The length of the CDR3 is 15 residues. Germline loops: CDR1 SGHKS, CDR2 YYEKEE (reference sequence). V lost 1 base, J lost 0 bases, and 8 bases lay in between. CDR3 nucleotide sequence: TGTGCCAGCAGCTTGTCACAGAATAGCAATCAGCCCCAGCATTTT. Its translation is CASSLSQNSNQPQHF.

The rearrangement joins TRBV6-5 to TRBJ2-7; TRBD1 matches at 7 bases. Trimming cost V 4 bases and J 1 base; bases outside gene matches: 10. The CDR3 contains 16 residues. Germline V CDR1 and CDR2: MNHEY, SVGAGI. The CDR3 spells CASSFFSTGPSYEQYF. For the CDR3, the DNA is TGTGCCAGCAGTTTCTTTTCGACAGGGCCTTCCTACGAGCAGTACTTC.